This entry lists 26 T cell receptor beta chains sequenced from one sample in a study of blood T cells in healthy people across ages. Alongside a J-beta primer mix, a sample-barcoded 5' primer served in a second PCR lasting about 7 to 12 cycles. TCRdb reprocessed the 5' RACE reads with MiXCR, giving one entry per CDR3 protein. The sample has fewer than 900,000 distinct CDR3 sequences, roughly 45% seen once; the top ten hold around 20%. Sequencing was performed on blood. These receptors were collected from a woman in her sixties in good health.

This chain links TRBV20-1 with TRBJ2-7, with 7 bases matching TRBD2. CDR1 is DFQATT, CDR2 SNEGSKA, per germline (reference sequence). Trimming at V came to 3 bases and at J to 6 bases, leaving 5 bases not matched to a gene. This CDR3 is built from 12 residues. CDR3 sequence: CSARWGGGEQYF. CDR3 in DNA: TGCAGTGCTAGGTGGGGGGGGGGCGAGCAGTACTTC.

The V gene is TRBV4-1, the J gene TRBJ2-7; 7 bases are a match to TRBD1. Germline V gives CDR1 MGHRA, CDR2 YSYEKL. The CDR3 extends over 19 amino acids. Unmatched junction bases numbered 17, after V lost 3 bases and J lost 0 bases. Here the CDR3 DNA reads TGCGCCAGCAGCCAGGATCCGTTGAGGGTAGGGACAGACTCCTACGAGCAGTACTTC. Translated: CASSQDPLRVGTDSYEQYF.

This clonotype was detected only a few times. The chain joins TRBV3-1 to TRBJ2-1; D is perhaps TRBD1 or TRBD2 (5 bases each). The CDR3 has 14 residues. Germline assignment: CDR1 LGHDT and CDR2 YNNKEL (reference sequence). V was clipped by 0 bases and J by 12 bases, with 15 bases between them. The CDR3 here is CASSQDSAAGGQFF. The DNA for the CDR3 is TGTGCCAGCAGCCAAGATAGTGCCGCTGGGGGGCAGTTCTTC.

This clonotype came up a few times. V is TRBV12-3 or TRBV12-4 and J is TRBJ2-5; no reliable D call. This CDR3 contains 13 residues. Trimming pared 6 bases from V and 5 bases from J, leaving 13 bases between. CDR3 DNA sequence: TGTGCCAGCAGAGGGTCGGGTTTCGAGACCCAGTACTTC. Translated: CASRGSGFETQYF.

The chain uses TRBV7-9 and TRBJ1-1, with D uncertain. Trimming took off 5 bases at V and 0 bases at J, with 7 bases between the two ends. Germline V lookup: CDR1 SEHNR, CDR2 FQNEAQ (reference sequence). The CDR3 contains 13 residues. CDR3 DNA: TGTGCCAGCAGCCCTCAGATGAACACTGAAGCTTTCTTT. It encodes CASSPQMNTEAFF.

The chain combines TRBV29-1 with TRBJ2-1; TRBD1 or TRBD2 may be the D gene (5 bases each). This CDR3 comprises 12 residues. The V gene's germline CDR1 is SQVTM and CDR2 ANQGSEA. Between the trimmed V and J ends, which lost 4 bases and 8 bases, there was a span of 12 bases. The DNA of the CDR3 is TGCAGCGTTGGACAACTAGGGGATGAGCAGTTCTTC. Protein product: CSVGQLGDEQFF.

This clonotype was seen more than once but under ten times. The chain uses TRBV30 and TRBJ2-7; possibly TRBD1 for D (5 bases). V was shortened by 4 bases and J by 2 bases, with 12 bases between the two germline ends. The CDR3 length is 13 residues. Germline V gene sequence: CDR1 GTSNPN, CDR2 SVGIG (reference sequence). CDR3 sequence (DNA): TGTGCCTGGATTTCAGGGTATACCTACGAGCAGTACTTC. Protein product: CAWISGYTYEQYF. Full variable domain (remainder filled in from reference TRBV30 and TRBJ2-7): SQTIHQWPATLVQPVGSPLSLECTVEGTSNPNLYWYRQAAGRGLQLLFYSVGIGQISSEVPQNLSASRPQDRQFILSSKKLLLSDSGFYLCAWISGYTYEQYFGPGTRLTVT.

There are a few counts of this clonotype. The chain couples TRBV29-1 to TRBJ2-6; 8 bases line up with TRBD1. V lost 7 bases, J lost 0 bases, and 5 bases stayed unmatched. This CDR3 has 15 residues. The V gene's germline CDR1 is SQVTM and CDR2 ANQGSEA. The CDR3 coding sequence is TGCAGCGAAGACAGGGGAATCTCTGGGGCCAACGTCCTGACTTTC. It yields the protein CSEDRGISGANVLTF.

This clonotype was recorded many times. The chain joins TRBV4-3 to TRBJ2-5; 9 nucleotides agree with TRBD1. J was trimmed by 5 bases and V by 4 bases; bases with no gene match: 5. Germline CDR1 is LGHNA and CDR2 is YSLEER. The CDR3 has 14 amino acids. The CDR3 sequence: CASSPTGQGETQYF. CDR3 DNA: TGCGCCAGCAGCCCCACAGGACAGGGGGAGACCCAGTACTTC.

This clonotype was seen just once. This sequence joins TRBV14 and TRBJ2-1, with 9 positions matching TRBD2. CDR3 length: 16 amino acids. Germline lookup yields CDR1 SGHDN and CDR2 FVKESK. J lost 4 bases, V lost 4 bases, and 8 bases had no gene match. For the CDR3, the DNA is TGTGCCAGCAGCCCCTTTAGCGGGAGTTGGTACAATGAGCAGTTCTTC. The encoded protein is CASSPFSGSWYNEQFF. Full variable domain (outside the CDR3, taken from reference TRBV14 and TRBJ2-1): EAGVTQFPSHSVIEKGQTVTLRCDPISGHDNLYWYRRVMGKEIKFLLHFVKESKQDESGMPNNRFLAERTGGTYSTLKVQPAELEDSGVYFCASSPFSGSWYNEQFFGPGTRLTVL.

This CDR3 reads CASSFKVYEQYF. The CDR3 DNA reads TGCGCCAGCAGCTTTAAAGTCTACGAGCAGTACTTC. The chain carries TRBV5-1 and TRBJ2-4; D is undetermined. The J call may be faulty, since TRBJ2-7 better matches the DNA end. The CDR3 length is 12 residues. Germline values: CDR1 SGHRS, CDR2 YFSETQ.

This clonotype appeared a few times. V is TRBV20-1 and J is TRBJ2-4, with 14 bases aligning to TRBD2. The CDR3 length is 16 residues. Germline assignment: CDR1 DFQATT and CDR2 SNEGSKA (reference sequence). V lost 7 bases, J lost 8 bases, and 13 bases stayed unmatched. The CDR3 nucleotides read TGCAGTGTTGCGGGACTAGCGGGAGAAGGGTCGGACATTCAGTACTTC. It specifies CSVAGLAGEGSDIQYF.

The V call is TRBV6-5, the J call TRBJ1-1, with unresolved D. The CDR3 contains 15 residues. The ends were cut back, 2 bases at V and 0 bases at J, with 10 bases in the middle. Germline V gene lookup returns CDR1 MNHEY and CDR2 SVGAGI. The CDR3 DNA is TGTGCCAGCAGTTACCAACACGGTTTGAACACTGAAGCTTTCTTT. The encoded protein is CASSYQHGLNTEAFF.

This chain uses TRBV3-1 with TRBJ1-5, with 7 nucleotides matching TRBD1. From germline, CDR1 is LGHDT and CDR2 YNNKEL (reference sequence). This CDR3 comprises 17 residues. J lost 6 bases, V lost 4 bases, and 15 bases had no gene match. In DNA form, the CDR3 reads TGTGCCAGCAGCCCCCGGGGAGGGGGCGGCTTCAGTCAGCCCCAGCATTTT. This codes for CASSPRGGGGFSQPQHF.

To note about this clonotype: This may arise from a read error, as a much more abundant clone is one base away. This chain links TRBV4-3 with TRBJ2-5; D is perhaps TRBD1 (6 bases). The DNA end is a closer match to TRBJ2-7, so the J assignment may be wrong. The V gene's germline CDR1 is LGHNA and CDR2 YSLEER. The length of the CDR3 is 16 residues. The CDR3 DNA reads TGCGCCAGCAGCCAAGGTGCGGTGGGGGCGGACTACGAGCAGTACTTC. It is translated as CASSQGAVGADYEQYF.

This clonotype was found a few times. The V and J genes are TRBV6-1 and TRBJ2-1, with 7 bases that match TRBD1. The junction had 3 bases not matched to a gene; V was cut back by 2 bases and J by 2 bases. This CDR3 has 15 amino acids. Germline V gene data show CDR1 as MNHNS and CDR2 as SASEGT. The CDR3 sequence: CASSELGQTYNEQFF. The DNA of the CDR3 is TGTGCCAGCAGTGAATTGGGACAGACCTACAATGAGCAGTTCTTC.

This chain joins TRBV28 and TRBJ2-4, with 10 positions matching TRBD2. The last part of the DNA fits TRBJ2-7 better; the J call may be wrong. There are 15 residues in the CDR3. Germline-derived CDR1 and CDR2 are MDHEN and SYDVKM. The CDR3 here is CASSFRLAGVFEQYF. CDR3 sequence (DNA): TGTGCCAGCAGTTTTAGGCTAGCGGGAGTGTTCGAGCAGTACTTC.

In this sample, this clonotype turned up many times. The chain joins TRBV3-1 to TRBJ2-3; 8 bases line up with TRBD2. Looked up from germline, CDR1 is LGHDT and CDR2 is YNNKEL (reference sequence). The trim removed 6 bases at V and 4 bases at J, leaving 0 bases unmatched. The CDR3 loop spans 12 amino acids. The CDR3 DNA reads TGTGCCAGCAGAGCGGGGGCAGATACGCAGTATTTT. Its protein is CASRAGADTQYF.

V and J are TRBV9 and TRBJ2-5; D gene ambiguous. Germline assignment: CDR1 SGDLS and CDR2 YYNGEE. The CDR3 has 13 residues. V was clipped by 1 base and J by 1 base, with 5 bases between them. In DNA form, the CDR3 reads TGTGCCAGCAGCGTAAACAGCCAAGAGACCCAGTACTTC. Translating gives CASSVNSQETQYF. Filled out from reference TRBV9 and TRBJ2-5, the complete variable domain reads DSGVTQTPKHLITATGQRVTLRCSPRSGDLSVYWYQQSLDQGLQFLIQYYNGEERAKGNILERFSAQQFPDLHSELNLSSLELGDSALYFCASSVNSQETQYFGPGTRLLVL.

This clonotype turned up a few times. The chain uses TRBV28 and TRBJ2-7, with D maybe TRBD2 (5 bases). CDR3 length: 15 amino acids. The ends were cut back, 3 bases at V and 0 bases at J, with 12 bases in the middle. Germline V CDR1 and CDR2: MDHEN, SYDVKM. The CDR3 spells CASSFGRRDSYEQYF. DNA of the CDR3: TGTGCCAGCAGTTTCGGTCGTCGGGACTCCTACGAGCAGTACTTC.

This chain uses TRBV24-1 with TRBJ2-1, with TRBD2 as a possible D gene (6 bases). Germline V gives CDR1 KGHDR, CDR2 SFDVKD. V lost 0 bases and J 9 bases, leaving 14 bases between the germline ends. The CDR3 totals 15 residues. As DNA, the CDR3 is TGTGCCACCAGTGATTTGGAGGTTGAGGGAGGTGAGCAGTTCTTC. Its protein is CATSDLEVEGGEQFF.

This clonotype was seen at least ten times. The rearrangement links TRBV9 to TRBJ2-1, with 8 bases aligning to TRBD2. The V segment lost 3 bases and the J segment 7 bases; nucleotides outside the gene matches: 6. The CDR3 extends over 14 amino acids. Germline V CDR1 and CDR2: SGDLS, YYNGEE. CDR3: CASSDPGGGNEQFF. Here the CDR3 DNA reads TGTGCCAGCAGCGATCCCGGGGGGGGGAATGAGCAGTTCTTC.

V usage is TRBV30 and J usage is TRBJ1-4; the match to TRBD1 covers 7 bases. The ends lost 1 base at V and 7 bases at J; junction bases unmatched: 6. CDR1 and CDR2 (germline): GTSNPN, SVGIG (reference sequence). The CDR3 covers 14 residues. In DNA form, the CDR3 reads TGTGCCTGGAGTGACCAGACAGGGTTTGAAAAACTGTTTTTT. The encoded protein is CAWSDQTGFEKLFF.

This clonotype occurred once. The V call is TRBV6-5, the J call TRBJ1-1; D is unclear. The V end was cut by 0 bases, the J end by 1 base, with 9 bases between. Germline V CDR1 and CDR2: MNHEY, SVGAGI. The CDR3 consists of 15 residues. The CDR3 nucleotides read TGTGCCAGCAGTTACTCGCGCAGTCAGAACACTGAAGCTTTCTTT. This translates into CASSYSRSQNTEAFF.

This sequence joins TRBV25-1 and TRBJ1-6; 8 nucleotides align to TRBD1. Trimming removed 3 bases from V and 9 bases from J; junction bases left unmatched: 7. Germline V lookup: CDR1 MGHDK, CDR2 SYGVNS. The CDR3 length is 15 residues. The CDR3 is CASSEGQAKISPLHF. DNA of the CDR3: TGTGCCAGCAGTGAGGGACAGGCGAAAATTTCACCCCTCCACTTT.

The CDR3 spells CAPQDEPYNEQFF. CDR3 coding DNA: TGTGCCCCCCAGGATGAGCCCTACAATGAGCAGTTCTTC. The chain recombines TRBV4-2 with TRBJ2-1; D gene uncertain. The CDR3 totals 13 residues. Germline V lookup: CDR1 LGHNA, CDR2 YNFKEQ. Trimming stripped 11 bases from V and 2 bases from J, with 13 bases between.